These T cell receptor beta chains were read from a single sample in a study of human CD8 memory T cell subsets. Using the 5' RACE reads, TCRdb records one entry per CDR3 protein without DNA. Seen in this sample are about 3,700 distinct CDR3 sequences; the ten most common clones hold 31%. Sequenced sample: CD8+ T cells from PBMCs. The receptors derive from a human donor in good health. CDR3s include the opening cysteine and the closing phenylalanine or tryptophan. Clone size is shown for a subset of rows, as once, few, many or a class of expanded clone.

TRBJ1-1,NA,TRBV5-5,CASSLVGSTEAFF
TRBJ2-7,NA,TRBV6-5,CASSPTRDRGVYEQYF
TRBJ2-7,NA,TRBV20-1,CSATGTRPYEQYF
TRBJ2-3,NA,TRBV6-4,CASSSGTGSTDTQYF
TRBJ2-7,NA,TRBV6-6,CASSFRPEPGEQYF
TRBJ2-6,medium-sized,TRBV4-3,CASSQERGSGANVLTF
TRBJ2-7,NA,TRBV6-2/TRBV6-3,CASSSGPPRTYEQYF
TRBJ2-7,NA,TRBV18,CASSPPGTGTYEQYF
TRBJ2-1,NA,TRBV7-9,CASSLAVTSGGRNEQFF
TRBJ2-1,NA,TRBV5-1,CASSLVAGGYEQFF
TRBJ2-5,NA,TRBV20-1,CSARAGTSPTWGETQYF
TRBJ2-7,NA,TRBV5-6,CASSLFWPGSNEQYF
TRBJ2-5,NA,TRBV12-3/TRBV12-4,CASTPSEQETQYF
TRBJ1-5,medium-sized,TRBV28,CATQFRGNQPQHF
TRBJ2-5,medium-sized,TRBV12-3/TRBV12-4,CASTASEQETQYF
TRBJ2-1,NA,TRBV4-1,CASSQDNQGYNEQFF
TRBJ1-1,NA,TRBV27,CASSLSGPRGNTEAFF
TRBJ2-1,NA,TRBV15,CATRLGTSSYNEQFF
TRBJ2-3,NA,TRBV6-5,CASTGQGHTDTQYF
TRBJ2-3,NA,TRBV7-9,CASRAGTSDTDTQYF
TRBJ2-3,NA,TRBV7-9,CASSLPNTDTQYF
TRBJ2-5,NA,TRBV28,CASSLSGRGETQYF